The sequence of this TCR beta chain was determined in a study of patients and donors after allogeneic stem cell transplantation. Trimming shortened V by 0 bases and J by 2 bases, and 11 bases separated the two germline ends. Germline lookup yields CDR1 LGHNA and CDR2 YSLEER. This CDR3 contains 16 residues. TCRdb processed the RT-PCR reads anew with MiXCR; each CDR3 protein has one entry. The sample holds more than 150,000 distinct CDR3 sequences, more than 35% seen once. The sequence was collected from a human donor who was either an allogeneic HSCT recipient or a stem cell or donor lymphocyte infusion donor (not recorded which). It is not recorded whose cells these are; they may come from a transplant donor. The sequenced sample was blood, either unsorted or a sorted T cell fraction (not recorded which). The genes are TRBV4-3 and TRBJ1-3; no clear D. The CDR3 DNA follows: TGCGCCAGCAGCCAAGATGGTACAGCGGCTGGAAACACCATATATTTT. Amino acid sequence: CASSQDGTAAGNTIYF.